One sample yielded the 24 T cell receptor beta chains listed below, sequenced in a study of blood T cell repertoires in COVID-19. The repertoire was sequenced with immunoSEQ multiplex PCR; TCRdb's copy has only in-frame clones and lacks some. This table holds about 260,000 clones, about 91% found once. Sample: PBMCs or T cells enriched from blood (not recorded which). The receptors shown here come from a woman aged 40 to 50 with acute COVID-19.

The chain carries TRBV5-4 and TRBJ1-1, with D possibly being TRBD1 (5 bases). Germline V CDR1 and CDR2: SGHNT, YYREEE (reference sequence). The ends were cut back, 6 bases at V and 5 bases at J, with 17 bases in the middle. The CDR3 totals 14 residues. The CDR3 DNA reads TGTGCCAGCAACCCTTATACAGGTAGTACTGAAGCTTTCTTT. It yields the protein CASNPYTGSTEAFF.

There are a few counts of this clone. The chain combines TRBV24-1 with TRBJ1-5; maybe TRBD1 (5 bases). This CDR3 comprises 14 residues. Trimming cost V 5 bases and J 3 bases, with 10 bases left between them. Per the germline V gene, CDR1 is KGHDR and CDR2 is SFDVKD. CDR3 bases: TGTGCCACCAGTGTGGCAGGGCTCAATCAGCCCCAGCATTTT. As protein: CATSVAGLNQPQHF.

The V call is TRBV9, the J call TRBJ1-1, with D possibly TRBD1 on 6 matching bases. CDR1 is SGDLS, CDR2 YYNGEE, per germline. The CDR3 totals 17 residues. Trimming left V 0 bases short and J 0 bases short, with 15 bases between. The CDR3 bases are TGTGCCAGCAGCGTAGGCCCCTGGGACATGGTGAACACTGAAGCTTTCTTT. Protein sequence: CASSVGPWDMVNTEAFF.

This clone was recorded once. V gene TRBV6-1 combines with J gene TRBJ1-4; D may be TRBD1 (5 bases). CDR3 length: 14 residues. Between the trimmed V and J ends, which lost 3 bases and 5 bases, there was a span of 10 bases. Germline V gene data show CDR1 as MNHNS and CDR2 as SASEGT. CDR3 bases: TGTGCCAGCAGTGAGGGGGGAAGCAATGAAAAACTGTTTTTT. Its protein is CASSEGGSNEKLFF.

This chain links TRBV20-1 with TRBJ2-1; 10 nucleotides align to TRBD2. This CDR3 comprises 13 residues. In germline, CDR1 is DFQATT, CDR2 SNEGSKA (reference sequence). Unmatched junction bases numbered 3, after V lost 3 bases and J lost 7 bases. The CDR3 region is CSASLSGRNEQFF. Written as DNA, the CDR3 is TGCAGTGCTAGTCTTAGCGGGAGGAATGAGCAGTTCTTC.

This CDR3 is CASSLDRENYGYTF. In DNA, the CDR3 is TGTGCCAGCAGCTTAGACAGGGAGAACTATGGCTACACCTTC. This chain links TRBV7-3 with TRBJ1-2, with 7 bases that match TRBD1. The CDR3 has 14 residues. CDR1 SGHTA and CDR2 FQGTGA come from the germline V gene. Unmatched junction bases numbered 2, after V lost 2 bases and J lost 2 bases.

This rearrangement joins TRBV7-2 to TRBJ1-2; D unresolved. This CDR3 has 14 residues. Trimming removed 0 bases from V and 2 bases from J, with 7 bases in between. CDR1 SGHTA and CDR2 FQGNSA come from the germline V gene. In DNA, the CDR3 is TGTGCCAGCAGCTTAGCCAGACTGAACTATGGCTACACCTTC. As protein: CASSLARLNYGYTF.

The rearrangement links TRBV5-1 to TRBJ1-2; D is undetermined. This CDR3 contains 12 residues. Germline lookup yields CDR1 SGHRS and CDR2 YFSETQ. Trimming shortened V by 7 bases and J by 8 bases, and 15 bases separated the two germline ends. The CDR3 loop is CASQGSREGYTF. The CDR3, as DNA: TGCGCCAGCCAAGGGTCGAGGGAGGGCTACACCTTC.

This clone was found once. The junction and the germline gene differ at one end; a read error may be behind it. The chain recombines TRBV19 with TRBJ1-1; D is unresolved. Looked up from germline, CDR1 is LNHDA and CDR2 is SQIVND (reference sequence). The CDR3 covers 14 residues. CDR3 DNA: TGTGCCAGTTGTATTGGGCGTCTGGACACTGAAGCTTTCTTT. Its translation: CASCIGRLDTEAFF.

V gene TRBV12-3 or TRBV12-4 combines with J gene TRBJ2-2; D is perhaps TRBD2 (7 bases). V was pared by 4 bases and J by 11 bases, with 11 bases between. The length of the CDR3 is 12 residues. The CDR3 here is CASSWGGQELFF. The CDR3 nucleotides are TGTGCCAGCAGTTGGGGGGGGCAAGAGCTGTTTTTT.

The chain carries TRBV4-3 and TRBJ1-2; possibly TRBD1 for D (5 bases). Germline V gene lookup returns CDR1 LGHNA and CDR2 YSLEER. The CDR3 contains 15 residues. Trimming shortened V by 0 bases and J by 7 bases, and 15 bases separated the two germline ends. This CDR3 reads CASSQDRKGALGYTF. CDR3 in DNA: TGCGCCAGCAGCCAAGATCGGAAAGGGGCGCTTGGCTACACCTTC.

The chain carries TRBV19 and TRBJ2-5; D might be TRBD1 (7 bases). CDR3 length: 13 residues. CDR1 LNHDA and CDR2 SQIVND come from the germline V gene (reference sequence). V was cut by 6 bases and J by 4 bases, with 12 bases left in between. DNA of the CDR3: TGTGCCAGTAGGGAGGGGGCTAGAGAGACCCAGTACTTC. This encodes CASREGARETQYF. The full variable domain, its missing parts supplied by reference TRBV19 and TRBJ2-5, is DGGITQSPKYLFRKEGQNVTLSCEQNLNHDAMYWYRQDPGQGLRLIYYSQIVNDFQKGDIAEGYSVSREKKESFPLTVTSAQKNPTAFYLCASREGARETQYFGPGTRLLVL.

This chain joins TRBV13 and TRBJ2-7; a weak D match, TRBD1 (6 bases). V lost 5 bases and J 5 bases, leaving 13 bases between the germline ends. The CDR3 length is 13 residues. CDR1 is PRHDT and CDR2 is FYEKMQ in the germline V gene (reference sequence). CDR3 sequence reads: CASSPGPGDEQYF. As DNA, the CDR3 is TGTGCCAGCAGCCCGGGCCCAGGGGACGAGCAGTACTTC.

V gene TRBV7-9 combines with J gene TRBJ2-1, with D perhaps matching TRBD1 (6 bases). Trimming cost V 3 bases and J 4 bases, with 16 bases left between them. The length of the CDR3 is 16 residues. Germline V gives CDR1 SEHNR, CDR2 FQNEAQ (reference sequence). The CDR3 protein is CASSFADRELYNEQFF. The CDR3 nucleotides read TGTGCCAGCAGCTTTGCGGACAGAGAATTGTACAATGAGCAGTTCTTC. Full variable domain (rest looked up from reference TRBV7-9 and TRBJ2-1): DTGVSQNPRHKITKRGQNVTFRCDPISEHNRLYWYRQTLGQGPEFLTYFQNEAQLEKSRLLSDRFSAERPKGSFSTLEIQRTEQGDSAMYLCASSFADRELYNEQFFGPGTRLTVL.

This sequence joins TRBV3-1 (or the pseudogene TRBV3-2) and TRBJ1-2; no clear D. The CDR3 contains 12 residues. The germline gives CDR1 LGHDT, CDR2 YNNKEL (reference sequence). Trimming shortened V by 6 bases and J by 6 bases, and 11 bases separated the two germline ends. As DNA, the CDR3 is TGTGCCAGCAGTCAGAGAGGCAATGGCTACACCTTC. Its protein product is CASSQRGNGYTF.

CDR3 DNA sequence: TGTGCCACCAGTGATCGTAGCGGGAGGCTAGAGACCCAGTACTTC. This codes for CATSDRSGRLETQYF. The J gene is TRBJ2-5, the V gene TRBV24-1; 10 positions agree with TRBD2. The CDR3 consists of 15 residues. The V segment lost 3 bases and the J segment 4 bases; nucleotides outside the gene matches: 4. CDR1 and CDR2 (germline): KGHDR, SFDVKD.

The chain is built from TRBV30 and TRBJ2-1, with TRBD2 as a possible D gene (5 bases). Germline CDR1 is GTSNPN and CDR2 is SVGIG (reference sequence). The CDR3 runs to 11 residues. V gave up 6 bases and J gave up 2 bases, with 5 bases separating them. The CDR3 DNA follows: TGTGCCTGCGGGACCTACAATGAGCAGTTCTTC. Its protein is CACGTYNEQFF.

This rearrangement joins TRBV7-9 to TRBJ1-3, with D tentatively TRBD1 (5 bases). V lost 5 bases and J 0 bases, leaving 11 bases between the germline ends. The germline gives CDR1 SEHNR, CDR2 FQNEAQ (reference sequence). The CDR3 runs to 15 residues. The CDR3 protein is CASSPKGISGNTIYF. The CDR3, as DNA: TGTGCCAGCAGCCCTAAGGGGATCTCTGGAAACACCATATATTTT.

J is TRBJ1-2 and V is TRBV6-5; 7 bases agree with TRBD1. Germline V CDR1 and CDR2: MNHEY, SVGAGI. The CDR3 length is 15 residues. The V segment lost 0 bases and the J segment 3 bases; nucleotides outside the gene matches: 4. In DNA form, the CDR3 reads TGTGCCAGCAGTTACTCCGGACAGGAGCACTATGGCTACACCTTC. Translating gives CASSYSGQEHYGYTF.

The chain employs TRBV15 and TRBJ2-7, with D possibly matching TRBD2 (5 bases). Trimming took off 0 bases at V and 7 bases at J, with 7 bases between the two ends. Germline loops: CDR1 LNHNV, CDR2 YYDKDF (reference sequence). CDR3 length equals 12 residues. CDR3 protein: CATSRDSGEQYF. CDR3 bases: TGTGCCACCAGCAGAGATTCGGGGGAGCAGTACTTC.

The chain couples TRBV6-8 to TRBJ2-1, with D perhaps matching TRBD1 (6 bases). The germline V gene has CDR1 MNHGY and CDR2 SAAAGT. CDR3 length: 12 residues. CDR3 nucleotide sequence: TGTGCTTCGCGGACAGACTACAATGAGCAGTTCTTC. Translating it yields CASRTDYNEQFF.

V and J are TRBV10-3 and TRBJ2-1, with a possible D match to TRBD1 (5 bases). The CDR3 contains 16 residues. Trimming removed 6 bases from V and 3 bases from J, with 18 bases in between. From germline, CDR1 is ENHRY and CDR2 SYGVKD. The CDR3 here is CAIRRETGSHYNEQFF. DNA for the CDR3: TGTGCCATCAGAAGAGAAACAGGATCTCACTACAATGAGCAGTTCTTC.

The rearrangement uses TRBV15 and TRBJ2-3; 7 nucleotides align to TRBD1. This CDR3 region has 15 residues. The junction had 4 bases not matched to a gene; V was cut back by 3 bases and J by 1 base. From germline, CDR1 is LNHNV and CDR2 YYDKDF (reference sequence). The DNA of the CDR3 is TGTGCCACCAGCAGTAGACAGGGTGGCACAGATACGCAGTATTTT. It translates to CATSSRQGGTDTQYF.

The chain links TRBV2 to TRBJ1-2; D ambiguous. Deletions cut 4 bases from V and 1 base from J, with 7 bases between. This CDR3 is 13 amino acids long. CDR1 SNHLY and CDR2 FYNNEI come from the germline V gene. Written as DNA, the CDR3 is TGTGCCAGCAGTGGAGGCATTAACTATGGCTACACCTTC. Translating gives CASSGGINYGYTF.